The clone carrying this TCR beta chain has ten or more counts. Its antigen is currently unknown. These data originate in a study of T cell repertoires in cytomegalovirus infection. TCRdb passed the reads through MiXCR, listing each CDR3 protein once. Of roughly 920,000 distinct CDR3 sequences detected, 31% appear once; the ten largest clones hold more than 12%. V was clipped by 4 bases and J by 9 bases, with 10 bases between them. The CDR3 is 12 amino acids. The germline gives CDR1 SEHNR, CDR2 FQNEAQ (reference sequence). V and J are TRBV7-9 and TRBJ1-5; no clear D gene. The sequenced sample was cultured CD8+ T cells from PBMCs, obtained from culture after CMV antigen stimulation. This receptor was identified in a human donor in good health (CMV status not recorded). Some clones in this sample may be carry-over from other donors' samples. The CDR3 spells CASSSMGWPQHF. DNA of the CDR3: TGTGCCAGCAGCTCCATGGGGTGGCCCCAGCATTTT.